The 24 T cell receptor beta chains presented below share a single source sample, sequenced in a study of blood T cell repertoires in COVID-19. The assay was immunoSEQ multiplex PCR, and TCRdb's table has in-frame clones only and misses some. The data show some 220,000 clones, about 86% seen once. The source material was peripheral blood. These receptors were taken from a woman aged 60-70 years with acute or convalescent COVID-19.

The rearrangement links TRBV7-9 to TRBJ2-5, with TRBD2 matching over 12 bases. V trimming: 2 bases; J trimming: 5 bases; junction bases outside the gene matches: 6. This CDR3 comprises 16 residues. Germline V lookup: CDR1 SEHNR, CDR2 FQNEAQ (reference sequence). CDR3 sequence: CASSLPGLAGKETQYF. CDR3 nucleotide sequence: TGTGCCAGCAGCTTACCCGGACTAGCGGGGAAGGAGACCCAGTACTTC.

The CDR3 DNA reads as TGCGCCAGCAGCTCACCCGGGACAGGCTTTATGGGACTTACTTCACCCCTCCACTTT. Protein: CASSSPGTGFMGLTSPLHF. The rearrangement joins TRBV5-1 to TRBJ1-6, with TRBD1 matching over 8 bases. The CDR3 runs 19 residues. With V trimmed by 3 bases and J by 9 bases, 20 bases remained unmatched. The V gene's germline CDR1 is SGHRS and CDR2 YFSETQ. Full variable domain (missing parts from reference TRBV5-1 and TRBJ1-6): KAGVTQTPRYLIKTRGQQVTLSCSPISGHRSVSWYQQTPGQGLQFLFEYFSETQRNKGNFPGRFSGRQFSNSRSEMNVSTLELGDSALYLCASSSPGTGFMGLTSPLHFGNGTRLTVT.

J is TRBJ2-1 and V is TRBV12-3 or TRBV12-4; 7 bases match TRBD2. The J segment lost 11 bases and the V segment lost 5 bases, leaving 9 bases of the junction unmatched. The CDR3 is 13 residues long. CDR3 DNA: TGTGCCAGCAGTACAAAAGGGACTACGAAGCAGTTCTTC. Translation: CASSTKGTTKQFF.

The rearrangement links TRBV19 to TRBJ1-1, with 8 bases matching TRBD1. The CDR3 contains 17 residues. Germline CDR1 is LNHDA and CDR2 is SQIVND (reference sequence). Unmatched junction bases numbered 7, after V lost 1 base and J lost 0 bases. CDR3 region: CASSIGRGPWLNTEAFF. The CDR3 region has the DNA TGTGCCAGTAGTATAGGCAGGGGGCCGTGGTTGAACACTGAAGCTTTCTTT.

The V and J genes are TRBV5-6 and TRBJ1-4; D possibly corresponds to TRBD1 (6 bases). This CDR3 region has 16 residues. The V end was cut by 1 base, the J end by 5 bases, with 15 bases between. CDR1 SGHDT and CDR2 YYEEEE come from the germline V gene. CDR3 sequence (DNA): TGTGCCAGCAGCTTGTCTGGGGGCGGACGAAATGAAAAACTGTTTTTT. This sequence encodes CASSLSGGGRNEKLFF. The whole variable domain, remainder taken from reference TRBV5-6 and TRBJ1-4, is DAGVTQSPTHLIKTRGQQVTLRCSPKSGHDTVSWYQQALGQGPQFIFQYYEEEERQRGNFPDRFSGHQFPNYSSELNVNALLLGDSALYLCASSLSGGGRNEKLFFGSGTQLSVL.

J is TRBJ1-5 and V is TRBV4-2; 7 bases agree with TRBD1. J lost 6 bases, V lost 0 bases, and 11 bases had no gene match. CDR1 LGHNA and CDR2 YNFKEQ come from the germline V gene. The CDR3 is made up of 17 amino acids. DNA for the CDR3: TGTGCCAGCAGCCAAGATCTTGCCAGGGGGTACCCTCAGCCCCAGCATTTT. Encoded protein: CASSQDLARGYPQPQHF.

The chain combines TRBV5-4 with TRBJ2-3; 8 nucleotides line up with TRBD1. The J segment lost 5 bases and the V segment lost 4 bases, leaving 15 bases of the junction unmatched. The germline V gene encodes CDR1 SGHNT and CDR2 YYREEE (reference sequence). This CDR3 is built from 17 residues. The CDR3 coding sequence is TGTGCCAGCAGCCCGGGGGCGGGACAGGTTAAGGGAGATACGCAGTATTTT. Translation gives CASSPGAGQVKGDTQYF.

V and J are TRBV7-3 and TRBJ2-1, with a possible D match to TRBD2 (5 bases). The CDR3 consists of 16 residues. The germline V gene encodes CDR1 SGHTA and CDR2 FQGTGA. The V and J ends lost 0 bases and 0 bases respectively, with 9 bases between them. The CDR3 DNA reads TGTGCCAGCAGCTTAACGAGGGCGAGCTCCTACAATGAGCAGTTCTTC. The encoded protein is CASSLTRASSYNEQFF.

The chain couples TRBV5-8 to TRBJ2-1; a weak D match, TRBD1 (5 bases). V lost 0 bases and J lost 0, with 10 bases in between. CDR1 is SGHTS, CDR2 YDEGEE, per germline. This CDR3 has 16 residues. CDR3 nucleotide sequence: TGTGCCAGCAGCTTGGAGGGGTCTAGCTCCTACAATGAGCAGTTCTTC. The encoded protein is CASSLEGSSSYNEQFF. Combining the CDR3 with reference TRBV5-8 and TRBJ2-1 gives the whole variable domain EAGVTQSPTHLIKTRGQQATLRCSPISGHTSVYWYQQALGLGLQFLLWYDEGEERNRGNFPPRFSGRQFPNYSSELNVNALELEDSALYLCASSLEGSSSYNEQFFGPGTRLTVL.

Concerning this clone itself: Its ends do not fully match the called genes, so a read error is possible. The chain uses TRBV5-8 and TRBJ2-7; 8 bases line up with TRBD1. Germline CDR1 reads SGHTS; CDR2 reads YDEGEE. This CDR3 contains 8 residues. CDR3 sequence: CASWTGFF. CDR3 in DNA: TGTGCCAGCTGGACAGGGTTCTTC.

V and J are TRBV24-1 and TRBJ2-2, with 7 bases that match TRBD1. This CDR3 contains 13 residues. After removal of 10 bases from V and 2 bases from J, the junction contained 3 bases not matched to a gene. Germline CDR1 reads KGHDR; CDR2 reads SFDVKD. The CDR3 is CATRQGNTGELFF. CDR3 nucleotide sequence: TGTGCCACAAGACAGGGTAACACCGGGGAGCTGTTTTTT.

The chain recombines TRBV15 with TRBJ1-1; TRBD1 agrees at 8 bases. The length of the CDR3 is 14 residues. V lost 0 bases and J lost 6; bases outside the gene matches: 3. From germline, CDR1 is LNHNV and CDR2 YYDKDF (reference sequence). The CDR3 loop is CATSRESGGPEAFF. The CDR3 region has the DNA TGTGCCACCAGCAGAGAGTCAGGGGGCCCTGAAGCTTTCTTT.

This chain connects TRBV5-4 to TRBJ1-1; D remains unclear. V was cut by 0 bases and J by 8 bases, with 14 bases left in between. Germline V CDR1 and CDR2: SGHNT, YYREEE (reference sequence). The CDR3 has 14 amino acids. The CDR3, as DNA: TGTGCCAGCAGCTTGGACCAGAGGGCGAGGGAAGCTTTCTTT. This translates into CASSLDQRAREAFF.

The chain joins TRBV19 to TRBJ1-6; a weak D match, TRBD1 (5 bases). Trimming cost V 4 bases and J 6 bases, with 19 bases left between them. The V gene's germline CDR1 is LNHDA and CDR2 SQIVND (reference sequence). This CDR3 spans 17 amino acids. The CDR3 region is CASSRVYQGAPNSPLHF. The CDR3 DNA sequence: TGTGCCAGTAGTAGAGTTTATCAAGGGGCGCCTAATTCACCCCTCCACTTT.

The chain carries TRBV14 and TRBJ1-6; tentatively, D is TRBD1 (6 bases). The ends were cut back, 1 base at V and 9 bases at J, with 13 bases in the middle. This CDR3 is 15 amino acids long. Looked up from germline, CDR1 is SGHDN and CDR2 is FVKESK. The CDR3 bases are TGTGCCAGCAGCCAAGGGGTAGGGGGACGTTCACCCCTCCACTTT. Its protein is CASSQGVGGRSPLHF. Full variable domain (remainder filled in from reference TRBV14 and TRBJ1-6): EAGVTQFPSHSVIEKGQTVTLRCDPISGHDNLYWYRRVMGKEIKFLLHFVKESKQDESGMPNNRFLAERTGGTYSTLKVQPAELEDSGVYFCASSQGVGGRSPLHFGNGTRLTVT.

The V call is TRBV21-1, the J call TRBJ2-1; no DNA check was done on the table's D call, TRBD2. TRBV21-1 is annotated as a pseudogene. The CDR3 length is 15 residues. The CDR3 coding sequence is TGTGCCAGCAGCCTTCGCGGGGAGAAATACAATGAGCAGTTCTTC. Translation: CASSLRGEKYNEQFF.

Points on this clone: In the same sample, other DNA sequences code for this CDR3. The V call is TRBV9, the J call TRBJ2-5; D not certain. Trimming left V 2 bases short and J 2 bases short, with 7 bases between. This CDR3 spans 13 amino acids. Germline-derived CDR1 and CDR2 are SGDLS and YYNGEE. The DNA of the CDR3 is TGTGCCAGCAGCGTCGGTCCTCAAGAGACCCAGTACTTC. Protein product: CASSVGPQETQYF.

V and J are TRBV11-2 and TRBJ2-3, with 7 bases fitting TRBD1. Losses at the gene ends were 5 bases for V and 5 bases for J; bases not matched to a gene: 7. Germline lookup yields CDR1 SGHAT and CDR2 FQNNGV. The CDR3 runs to 14 residues. DNA for the CDR3: TGTGCCAGCAGCAACCGAGGGGGCAGAGATACGCAGTATTTT. Residues: CASSNRGGRDTQYF.

The chain recombines TRBV29-1 with TRBJ1-6, with a tentative D call TRBD1 (6 bases). CDR3 length: 14 amino acids. Germline V gene sequence: CDR1 SQVTM, CDR2 ANQGSEA. V shed 6 bases and J shed 6 bases, with 15 bases lying between them. Here the CDR3 reads CSVEQQGINSPLHF. In DNA, the CDR3 is TGCAGCGTGGAGCAACAGGGAATTAATTCACCCCTCCACTTT. Looking up the rest from reference TRBV29-1 and TRBJ1-6 gives the full variable domain: SAVISQKPSRDICQRGTSLTIQCQVDSQVTMMFWYRQQPGQSLTLIATANQGSEATYESGFVIDKFPISRPNLTFSTLTVSNMSPEDSSIYLCSVEQQGINSPLHFGNGTRLTVT.

This sequence joins TRBV6-6 and TRBJ2-2; possibly TRBD1 for D (6 bases). The V end lost 9 bases, the J end lost 6 bases, and 14 bases lay between the germline ends. Per germline, CDR1 MNHNY and CDR2 SVGAGI (reference sequence). The CDR3 sequence is 13 residues long. The CDR3 nucleotides read TGTGCCAGTCGGGCCAGGGGCTCCGGGGAGCTGTTTTTT. It encodes CASRARGSGELFF.

The chain recombines TRBV6-5 with TRBJ2-7; no clear D. The CDR3 totals 13 residues. Germline V gene sequence: CDR1 MNHEY, CDR2 SVGAGI. V lost 5 bases and J lost 3, with 11 bases in between. The CDR3 sequence is CASSQTRNYEQYF. As DNA, the CDR3 is TGTGCCAGCAGTCAGACACGTAACTACGAGCAGTACTTC.

V and J are TRBV19 and TRBJ2-3; 13 bases map to TRBD2. The CDR3 runs to 15 residues. V dropped 5 bases and J dropped 5; count of bases not matched to a gene: 4. Germline V gene lookup returns CDR1 LNHDA and CDR2 SQIVND (reference sequence). The CDR3 loop is CASSGLAGAVDTQYF. CDR3 coding DNA: TGTGCCAGTAGTGGACTAGCGGGGGCGGTAGATACGCAGTATTTT.

The rearrangement joins TRBV29-1 to TRBJ2-7; D perhaps matches TRBD1 (6 bases). V was cut by 6 bases and J by 3 bases, with 18 bases left in between. The CDR3 has 14 amino acids. From germline, CDR1 is SQVTM and CDR2 ANQGSEA. CDR3 DNA sequence: TGCAGCGTCGCAGACAGGATAGACGACTACGAGCAGTACTTC. This encodes CSVADRIDDYEQYF.

In DNA form, the CDR3 reads TGTGCCAGCAGCTTTACAGGGGCTCAGCCCCAGCATTTT. Its protein product is CASSFTGAQPQHF. The chain is built from TRBV7-2 and TRBJ1-5; TRBD1 matches at 7 bases. The V and J ends lost 3 bases and 6 bases, in that order; junction bases with no gene match: 2. The CDR3 consists of 13 residues. Germline V gene data show CDR1 as SGHTA and CDR2 as FQGNSA.